These T cell receptor beta chains were read from a single sample in a study of blood T cell repertoires in COVID-19. Libraries were prepared by immunoSEQ multiplex PCR; TCRdb keeps only in-frame clonotypes and omits some of them. This table has under 300,000 clones, around 80% appearing once. Sequencing was performed on peripheral blood. The receptors derive from a woman aged 40 to 49 who had recovered from COVID-19. CDR3s leave out the opening cysteine and the closing phenylalanine or tryptophan.

V gene: TRBV5-6; J gene: TRBJ2-2; CDR3 protein: ASSLRAGWDTGELF
V gene: TRBV7-2; J gene: TRBJ2-7; CDR3 protein: ASSFRQVNYEQY
V gene: TRBV5-1; J gene: TRBJ1-6; CDR3 protein: ASSQGQGSSYNSPLH
V gene: TRBV6-5; J gene: TRBJ1-4; CDR3 protein: ASSYWGQKRLF
V gene: TRBV5-1; J gene: TRBJ2-7; CDR3 protein: ASSFPGQGSEQY
V gene: TRBV2; J gene: TRBJ1-1; CDR3 protein: ASSERDRGTEAF
V gene: TRBV27; J gene: TRBJ2-1; CDR3 protein: ASSWGLGGLREQF
V gene: TRBV18; J gene: TRBJ2-1; CDR3 protein: ASSPQRGGYNEQF
V gene: TRBV6-5; J gene: TRBJ1-2; CDR3 protein: ASSLSGVGGYT
V gene: TRBV5-5; J gene: TRBJ1-5; CDR3 protein: ASSHTTGEHQPQH
V gene: TRBV10-3; J gene: TRBJ2-7; CDR3 protein: AIRPGLAGREQY
V gene: TRBV10-3; J gene: TRBJ1-1; CDR3 protein: AASIMGENTEAF
V gene: TRBV4-3; J gene: TRBJ1-3; CDR3 protein: ASSQQTGNTIY
V gene: TRBV11-3; J gene: TRBJ2-7; CDR3 protein: ASSSGQVSYEQY